This T cell receptor beta chain derives from a study of blood T cell repertoires in COVID-19 (dated by TCRdb to about 2020). In terms of the full investigation: Collaborator samples came from the United States, Italy and Spain and covered acute and convalescent phases of COVID-19. The sample metadata nearly always contained a de-identified subject ID, COVID-19 status, age in years and sex. The repertoires were released in a freely available public database meant as a resource for research on the immune response to SARS-CoV-2. The dataset comprised deeply sampled blood TCRbeta repertoires from subjects exposed to, actively infected with, or recovered from COVID-19. Where available, HLA class I and class II types were taken from metadata supplied by the sample provider and were not determined by assay-based typing. The prospective study material was composed of cDNA or gDNA derived from T cells, B-cell-depleted T cells, or PBMCs. Samples came from the ongoing ImmuneRACE study (first 160 participants) plus 1,254 subjects from 6 global collaborators.

Collaborating institutions collected whole blood in K2EDTA tubes following their own protocols. For TCRbeta analysis, collaborators shipped samples as frozen whole blood, isolated PBMCs, or DNA extracted from either of those sample types. The V end loses 4 bases and the J end loses 4 bases, and a stretch of 11 bases separates them. CDR1 and CDR2, per the germline V gene, are SGHRS and YFSETQ. From its cysteine to its phenylalanine, the CDR3 spans 13 amino acids. CDR3 DNA only is kept here, 39 bases in frame from base 1. About this clone itself: Its antigen is not yet known. Base qualities are not at hand, and no much larger clone is one base apart.

TCRbeta CDR3 regions were amplified from genomic DNA by means of the immunoSEQ Assay, a bias-controlled multiplex PCR. The authors' pipeline ran thus. Within the assay, amplification of reference gene primers was used to estimate how many nucleated cells each sample contained. Sequence reads were collapsed and filtered to measure the absolute abundance of every unique TCRbeta CDR3 rearrangement. Productive Simpson clonality was computed per sample as the square root of Simpson's diversity index over productive rearrangements. TCRdb holds this immuneACCESS table with in-frame rearrangements only. Some clones are missing; in checked studies, unresolved V genes explain under half, and the rest has no known cause. V, J and clone size are those of that table, while D and trimming were read from the DNA. In this sample the table shows about 240,000 clones, about four fifths of which occur a single time. In total, the top ten clones hold over 7.5% of the sample.

Study-level results and caveats: Clinical and demographic metadata were provided uncurated, with the amount varying by source and participant.

The sequence came from a woman older than 75 with acute or convalescent COVID-19. Sample: peripheral blood. The sequence is built from TRBV5-1 and TRBJ1-2; the D gene is perhaps TRBD1, from 5 matching bases. The DNA reads as follows: TGCGCCAGCAGCCCGACAGTTTCCTATGGCTACACCTTC. Its translation reads: CASSPTVSYGYTF.